A selection of T cell receptor beta chains follows, all from one sample in a study of control samples from healthy donors and cancer patients. Only in-frame clones appear in the TCRdb table, and some are missing; sequencing was by immunoSEQ multiplex PCR. This repertoire shows approximately 230,000 clones, approximately 80% found once; its top ten account for less than 15%. Sequenced material: PBMCs. The receptors were sampled from an older woman with lung cancer. The CDR3 runs from the conserved cysteine through the conserved F or W. The D gene is left open where the match is weak. Clone size is not always given. Where it is, it says once, few, many or a class for expanded clones.

>NA|TRBD1|TRBV5-1|TRBJ2-3
CASSLTGDGLEQYF
TGCGCCAGCAGCTTGACAGGGGACGGGCTTGAGCAGTATTTT
>NA|TRBD2|TRBV19|TRBJ2-5
CASRRTSVAAKTQYF
TGTGCCAGTAGGCGGACTAGCGTGGCCGCGAAGACCCAGTACTTC
>few|NA|TRBV9|TRBJ2-5
CASSVGGSLNGETQYF
TGTGCCAGCAGCGTAGGGGGATCCCTCAACGGCGAGACCCAGTACTTC
>NA|TRBD1|TRBV10-3|TRBJ1-2
CAISETTGTGTGEGYTF
TGTGCCATCAGTGAGACCACCGGGACAGGGACCGGTGAAGGCTACACCTTC
>NA|NA|TRBV6-6|TRBJ1-4
CASSGNEKLFF
TGTGCCAGCAGTGGCAATGAAAAACTGTTTTTT
>NA|NA|TRBV5-1|TRBJ1-5
CASSVDGSNQPQHF
TGCGCCAGCAGCGTGGACGGAAGCAATCAGCCCCAGCATTTT
>NA|NA|TRBV13|TRBJ1-2
CASSFNPRFDYGYTF
TGTGCCAGCAGCTTCAATCCCCGCTTCGACTATGGCTACACCTTC
>NA|NA|TRBV6-5|TRBJ1-4
CASSPDLSHEKLFF
TGTGCCAGCAGTCCGGACCTGTCCCATGAAAAACTGTTTTTT
>NA|NA|TRBV5-1|TRBJ2-7
CASSGTINEQYF
TGCGCCAGCAGCGGGACAATCAACGAGCAGTACTTC
>NA|NA|TRBV7-9|TRBJ1-1
CASSPGILGEAFF
TGTGCCAGCAGCCCCGGGATCCTAGGGGAAGCTTTCTTT
>NA|TRBD2|TRBV10-3|TRBJ2-3
CAISVAGKGDTQYF
TGTGCCATCAGTGTAGCGGGAAAAGGAGATACGCAGTATTTT
>NA|TRBD1|TRBV3-1/TRBV3-2|TRBJ1-3
CASSQGPTGGYSGNTIYF
TGTGCCAGTAGCCAAGGGCCGACAGGGGGTTACTCTGGAAACACCATATATTTT
>NA|NA|TRBV29-1|TRBJ2-3
CSVDRRGTDTQYF
TGCAGCGTTGACAGGCGGGGCACAGATACGCAGTATTTT
>NA|NA|TRBV3-1/TRBV3-2|TRBJ1-3
CASSQGAGTSGNTIYF
TGTGCCAGCAGCCAAGGGGCCGGGACGAGTGGAAACACCATATATTTT
>NA|TRBD1|TRBV10-3|TRBJ1-4
CAISENDRGPGEKLFF
TGTGCCATCAGTGAGAACGACAGGGGGCCGGGTGAAAAACTGTTTTTT
>few|NA|TRBV19|TRBJ2-7
CASSIVMGSREQYF
TGTGCCAGTAGTATAGTAATGGGATCGAGGGAGCAGTACTTC
>NA|NA|TRBV5-1|TRBJ1-3
CASSLGDGPGRNTIYF
TGCGCCAGCAGCTTGGGGGACGGACCGGGAAGAAACACCATATATTTT
>NA|NA|TRBV5-1|TRBJ1-5
CASSPGGNQPQHF
TGCGCCAGCAGCCCGGGTGGGAATCAGCCCCAGCATTTT
>few|NA|TRBV28|TRBJ2-7
CASKQATYEQYF
TGTGCCAGCAAGCAGGCGACCTACGAGCAGTACTTC
>NA|TRBD2|TRBV30|TRBJ2-1
CASESSGRGEQFF
TGTGCCTCGGAGTCTAGCGGGAGGGGTGAGCAGTTCTTC
>NA|TRBD1|TRBV5-4|TRBJ2-1
CASSSPGQGGNEQFF
TGTGCCAGCAGCTCTCCGGGACAGGGGGGCAATGAGCAGTTCTTC
>NA|NA|TRBV7-9|TRBJ2-3
CASSLASRVGGTDTQYF
TGTGCCAGCAGCTTAGCGTCCCGGGTCGGAGGGACAGATACGCAGTATTTT
>NA|NA|TRBV19|TRBJ2-2
CASTRGSNTGELFF
TGTGCCAGTACTAGGGGCTCGAACACCGGGGAGCTGTTTTTT
>NA|NA|TRBV7-9|TRBJ1-1
CASSLVGDTEAFF
TGTGCCAGCAGCTTAGTAGGGGACACTGAAGCTTTCTTT
>NA|NA|TRBV18|TRBJ1-6
CASSPPNLATSSPLHF
TGTGCCAGCTCACCCCCGAACTTAGCCACCAGCTCACCCCTCCACTTT
>NA|NA|TRBV7-2|TRBJ1-3
CASSPPGGPGNTIYF
TGTGCCAGCAGCCCCCCGGGGGGGCCTGGAAACACCATATATTTT
>few|NA|TRBV11-2|TRBJ1-2
CASSPDLPGYTF
TGTGCCAGCAGCCCAGACTTGCCTGGCTACACCTTC
>once|TRBD1|TRBV15|TRBJ1-1
CATSRDYGQGTF
TGTGCCACCAGCAGAGATTACGGACAGGGGACCTTT
>NA|NA|TRBV7-2|TRBJ1-1
CASRLRQNTEAFF
TGTGCCAGCAGGCTACGGCAGAACACTGAAGCTTTCTTT
>NA|NA|TRBV12-3/TRBV12-4|TRBJ1-2
CASSLDRVYGYTF
TGTGCCAGCAGCCTCGACAGAGTGTATGGCTACACCTTC
>NA|NA|TRBV28|TRBJ2-7
CASRTPGLPAYEQYF
TGTGCCAGCAGGACTCCGGGACTCCCAGCCTACGAGCAGTACTTC
>NA|NA|TRBV2|TRBJ1-1
CASTVQGQLTMNTEAFF
TGTGCCAGCACTGTCCAAGGACAGCTAACCATGAACACTGAAGCTTTCTTT
>NA|NA|TRBV21-1|TRBJ2-1
CASSKYTETGKGNEQFF
TGTGCCAGCAGCAAATATACCGAGACAGGGAAAGGCAATGAGCAGTTCTTC
>NA|TRBD2|TRBV30|TRBJ2-7
CAWRLAGGPYEQYF
TGTGCCTGGAGATTAGCGGGAGGCCCTTACGAGCAGTACTTC
>NA|NA|TRBV29-1|TRBJ1-4
CSALGRTAKNEKLFF
TGCAGCGCCTTAGGCCGTACAGCAAAAAATGAAAAACTGTTTTTT
>NA|TRBD2|TRBV6-5|TRBJ2-3
CASRDSGSGTDTQYF
TGTGCCAGCAGAGATAGCGGGAGCGGGACAGATACGCAGTATTTT
>NA|TRBD1|TRBV18|TRBJ2-1
CASSPPQGAYNEQFF
TGTGCCAGCTCACCACCGCAGGGGGCCTACAATGAGCAGTTCTTC
>NA|NA|TRBV14|TRBJ1-2
CASSQDLGHGYTF
TGTGCCAGCAGCCAAGATTTAGGTCATGGCTACACCTTC
>NA|NA|TRBV19|TRBJ2-7
CASSRDGSYEQYF
TGTGCCAGTAGTAGGGACGGCTCCTACGAGCAGTACTTC
>NA|NA|TRBV4-1|TRBJ2-7
CASSQGGYEQYF
TGCGCCAGCAGCCAAGGAGGCTACGAGCAGTACTTC
>NA|TRBD1|TRBV2|TRBJ2-2
CASRPDRATGELFF
TGTGCCAGCAGGCCCGACAGGGCGACCGGGGAGCTGTTTTTT
>NA|NA|TRBV10-3|TRBJ1-1
CAISPTGRNTEAFF
TGTGCCATCAGCCCGACAGGACGGAACACTGAAGCTTTCTTT
>NA|NA|TRBV4-1|TRBJ1-2
CASSQDLLYYGYTF
TGCGCCAGCAGCCAAGATCTTCTTTACTATGGCTACACCTTC